These T cell receptor beta chains were read from a single sample in a study of T cell responses to AZD1222 COVID-19 vaccine. Sequencing was performed with immunoSEQ multiplex PCR; in TCRdb, only in-frame clones are kept and a portion is missing. The table lists 120,000 or so clones, 85% to 90% of them singletons. The specimen comprised peripheral blood, sampled 28 days after the second AZD1222 dose. These receptors came from an adult who received the AZD1222 COVID-19 vaccine. CDR3s include the opening cysteine and the closing phenylalanine or tryptophan. A D gene is named only where the DNA matches it firmly. Not every row has a clone size; where given, it reads once, few, many or a size class.

CDR3aa: CASEGQANTEAFF
CDR3nt: TGTGCCAGTGAGGGGCAGGCGAACACTGAAGCTTTCTTT
abundance: NA
v_gene: TRBV19
d_gene: NA
j_gene: TRBJ1-1

CDR3aa: CASSPSSDLWANVLTF
CDR3nt: TGTGCCAGCAGCCCCTCATCTGATCTCTGGGCCAACGTCCTGACTTTC
abundance: NA
v_gene: TRBV12-1
d_gene: NA
j_gene: TRBJ2-6

CDR3aa: CASSYGWAGNSPLHF
CDR3nt: TGTGCCAGCAGTTATGGGTGGGCAGGGAATTCACCCCTCCACTTT
abundance: NA
v_gene: TRBV6-5
d_gene: NA
j_gene: TRBJ1-6

CDR3aa: CASAGFGGPNTEAFF
CDR3nt: TGTGCCAGCGCAGGGTTTGGGGGTCCGAACACTGAAGCTTTCTTT
abundance: once
v_gene: TRBV6-5
d_gene: NA
j_gene: TRBJ1-1

CDR3aa: CASSVAGRAVSGEQYF
CDR3nt: TGTGCCAGCAGCGTAGCGGGCAGAGCCGTCTCGGGAGAGCAGTACTTC
abundance: few
v_gene: TRBV9
d_gene: NA
j_gene: TRBJ2-7

CDR3aa: CASSFGTGTYYEQYF
CDR3nt: TGTGCCAGCAGTTTTGGGACAGGGACGTACTACGAGCAGTACTTC
abundance: NA
v_gene: TRBV27
d_gene: TRBD1
j_gene: TRBJ2-7

CDR3aa: CASHRGRQGTDTQYF
CDR3nt: TGTGCCAGCCACCGAGGGCGCCAGGGCACAGATACGCAGTATTTT
abundance: NA
v_gene: TRBV9
d_gene: NA
j_gene: TRBJ2-3

CDR3aa: CASSPGTSSTDTQYF
CDR3nt: TGTGCCAGCAGCCCCGGGACTAGTAGCACAGATACGCAGTATTTT
abundance: NA
v_gene: TRBV6-2/TRBV6-3
d_gene: TRBD2
j_gene: TRBJ2-3

CDR3aa: CATSESGTGELFF
CDR3nt: TGTGCCACCAGTGAGTCAGGGACCGGGGAGCTGTTTTTT
abundance: NA
v_gene: TRBV24-1
d_gene: NA
j_gene: TRBJ2-2

CDR3aa: CASTRGVVYSNQPQHF
CDR3nt: TGTGCCAGCACCAGGGGGGTCGTGTATAGCAATCAGCCCCAGCATTTT
abundance: NA
v_gene: TRBV28
d_gene: TRBD1
j_gene: TRBJ1-5

CDR3aa: CASSLALEQGETQYF
CDR3nt: TGTGCCAGCAGCTTAGCGCTCGAGCAGGGAGAGACCCAGTACTTC
abundance: NA
v_gene: TRBV11-1
d_gene: NA
j_gene: TRBJ2-5

CDR3aa: CASSPSGGGDTQYF
CDR3nt: TGTGCCAGCAGCCCAAGCGGGGGTGGGGATACGCAGTATTTT
abundance: NA
v_gene: TRBV21-1
d_gene: NA
j_gene: TRBJ2-3

CDR3aa: CASSGLLAGGHHEQYF
CDR3nt: TGTGCCAGCAGCGGACTCCTAGCGGGGGGGCACCACGAGCAGTACTTC
abundance: NA
v_gene: TRBV5-6
d_gene: TRBD2
j_gene: TRBJ2-7

CDR3aa: CASSLGGLRGRGQPQHF
CDR3nt: TGTGCCAGCAGCTTGGGGGGCTTGCGGGGGCGAGGACAGCCCCAGCATTTT
abundance: NA
v_gene: TRBV5-6
d_gene: NA
j_gene: TRBJ1-5

CDR3aa: CASSQDREGWPQHF
CDR3nt: TGCGCCAGCAGCCAAGATCGGGAAGGTTGGCCCCAGCATTTT
abundance: NA
v_gene: TRBV4-1
d_gene: NA
j_gene: TRBJ1-5

CDR3aa: CARSLEGVDTGELFF
CDR3nt: TGTGCCAGAAGCTTGGAAGGGGTGGACACCGGGGAGCTGTTTTTT
abundance: NA
v_gene: TRBV5-3
d_gene: NA
j_gene: TRBJ2-2

CDR3aa: CASSVRTGYTF
CDR3nt: TGTGCCAGCAGTGTACGGACTGGCTACACCTTC
abundance: NA
v_gene: TRBV2
d_gene: NA
j_gene: TRBJ1-2

CDR3aa: CASSSWGGGPNEKLFF
CDR3nt: TGTGCCAGCAGCTCTTGGGGCGGGGGCCCTAATGAAAAACTGTTTTTT
abundance: NA
v_gene: TRBV5-4
d_gene: NA
j_gene: TRBJ1-4

CDR3aa: CASSTRGVRNYGYTF
CDR3nt: TGTGCCAGCAGCACAAGGGGGGTAAGGAACTATGGCTACACCTTC
abundance: NA
v_gene: TRBV7-9
d_gene: NA
j_gene: TRBJ1-2

CDR3aa: CASSPGDSAGDTQYF
CDR3nt: TGTGCCAGCAGCCCTGGGGACTCGGCTGGAGATACGCAGTATTTT
abundance: NA
v_gene: TRBV5-6
d_gene: NA
j_gene: TRBJ2-3

CDR3aa: CASSFAGTNNTEAFF
CDR3nt: TGTGCCAGCAGCTTCGCAGGGACTAACAACACTGAAGCTTTCTTT
abundance: NA
v_gene: TRBV11-2
d_gene: NA
j_gene: TRBJ1-1

CDR3aa: CSARTGGNTEAFF
CDR3nt: TGCAGCGCCAGGACAGGGGGGAACACTGAAGCTTTCTTT
abundance: NA
v_gene: TRBV29-1
d_gene: TRBD1
j_gene: TRBJ1-1

CDR3aa: CASSQASGEAYNSPLHF
CDR3nt: TGTGCCAGCTCACAGGCCTCAGGGGAGGCCTATAATTCACCCCTCCACTTT
abundance: NA
v_gene: TRBV18
d_gene: NA
j_gene: TRBJ1-6

CDR3aa: CASSNGGQPQHF
CDR3nt: TGTGCCAGCAGTAACGGGGGGCAGCCCCAGCATTTT
abundance: NA
v_gene: TRBV6-5
d_gene: NA
j_gene: TRBJ1-5

CDR3aa: CASDRLNTGELFF
CDR3nt: TGTGCCAGTGACAGACTGAACACCGGGGAGCTGTTTTTT
abundance: NA
v_gene: TRBV11-3
d_gene: NA
j_gene: TRBJ2-2

CDR3aa: CASSYSPGRNTEAFF
CDR3nt: TGTGCCAGCAGTTACTCCCCGGGCAGGAACACTGAAGCTTTCTTT
abundance: once
v_gene: TRBV6-5
d_gene: NA
j_gene: TRBJ1-1

CDR3aa: CASSLDGGGGTQYF
CDR3nt: TGTGCCAGCAGCTTAGACGGAGGGGGAGGGACCCAGTACTTC
abundance: NA
v_gene: TRBV7-2
d_gene: NA
j_gene: TRBJ2-5

CDR3aa: CASRPGQGLGYTF
CDR3nt: TGTGCCAGCAGGCCAGGACAGGGCCTCGGCTACACCTTC
abundance: NA
v_gene: TRBV27
d_gene: TRBD1
j_gene: TRBJ1-2

CDR3aa: CASSPDRVQVFF
CDR3nt: TGTGCCAGCAGTCCGGACAGGGTACAGGTGTTTTTT
abundance: once
v_gene: TRBV28
d_gene: TRBD1
j_gene: TRBJ1-4

CDR3aa: CASSLSNTGYYEQYF
CDR3nt: TGTGCCAGCAGTTTATCGAACACAGGGTACTACGAGCAGTACTTC
abundance: NA
v_gene: TRBV27
d_gene: NA
j_gene: TRBJ2-7